This record covers a single T cell receptor (beta chain). Its antigen remains unidentified. The data originate from a study of T cell responses to AZD1222 COVID-19 vaccine. Study findings and constraints: AZD1222 recipients seropositive at baseline numbered only 5 or 6. Vaccination with two AZD1222 doses was followed by a rise in Spike-specific TCR breadth and depth. Close to half of spike-specific TCRs reportedly recognize unmutated variant regions.

The repertoire was sequenced with immunoSEQ multiplex PCR; TCRdb's copy has only in-frame clones and lacks some. The profile shows roughly 140,000 clones, 90% of them singletons. The V gene's germline CDR1 is MNHEY and CDR2 SVGAGI. This CDR3 comprises 11 residues. V was trimmed by 7 bases and J by 4 bases, leaving 8 bases between them. This receptor was identified in an adult in good health. Material: peripheral blood, obtained on day 0 of AZD1222 vaccination. The rearrangement joins TRBV6-5 to TRBJ2-7; D could derive from TRBD1 or TRBD2 (5 bases each). The CDR3 region has the DNA TGTGCCAGCAAAGGGACGTACGAGCAGTACTTC. Amino acids: CASKGTYEQYF.